A selection of T cell receptor beta chains follows, all from one sample in a study of shared clonotypes between healthy human individuals. TCRdb's copy holds only in-frame clones and misses some; the assay was immunoSEQ multiplex PCR. The sample records about 1 million clones, around four fifths being singletons. Sample: memory CD4+ T cells sorted from blood. These receptor sequences come from a man aged 18 to 30 in good health. Both conserved end residues are part of each CDR3.

TRBV10-3 CAISEERQGIYEQYF
TRBV2 CASSARGRAEKLFF
TRBV10-2 CASSDSMQGTEQYF
TRBV7-2 CASSSPASGNTIYF
TRBV5-1 CASSSVRDSLSEQFF
TRBV7-2 CASSSSSGSSYEQYF
TRBV5-1 CASSLTGTSGTFNPYTDTQYF
TRBV6-5 CASSAGTGNTIYF
TRBV5-4 CASSSAGGSTDTQYF
TRBV10-3 CATRTGTDTQYF
TRBV11-3 CASSLEVSKPNTEAFF
TRBV19 CASSIGFQGEAFF
TRBV10-3 CAISESGGPNQPQHF
TRBV18 CASSPLAKETQYF
TRBV5-1 CASSLAGTNTGELFF
TRBV28 CASSSPSDSWGYTF
TRBV7-9 CASSLGSGAEETQYF
TRBV5-1 CASSPEISNTEAFF
TRBV18 CASSPRDYFTDTQYF
TRBV10-3 CAIEGGTGELFF
TRBV5-1 CASPRSETQYF
TRBV30 CAWGEGETQYF
TRBV30 CAWSVPGVGKETQYF
TRBV10-1 CASSEGPTETQYF
TRBV15 CATSLRAGTEAFF
TRBV6-5 CASSYSYDTPATQYF
TRBV6-1 CASSEAQAGYQNIQYF
TRBV18 CASSPPDNNEKLFF
TRBV11-2 CASSLVVPTGEQFF
TRBV27 CASSPDRGPYEQYF
TRBV5-1 CASSFGAGDSYNEQFF
TRBV9 CASSVWGSGANVLTF
TRBV4-1 CASSQGRQGREKLFF
TRBV5-1 CASSLAGGREPSDTQYF
TRBV5-4 CASSLKQGPTDTQYF
TRBV27 CASSSRGRWTYEQYF
TRBV4-1 CASSHAGGKSNQPQHF
TRBV27 CASSRARGTGSSYEQYF
TRBV5-1 CASSLADRDTGELFF
TRBV11-2 CASSHPRSAEQYF
TRBV11-2 CASSLDLTVLGEAFF
TRBV5-1 CASSDGYNSPLHF
TRBV27 CASNHLKRGQINEKLFF
TRBV18 CASSPGRKNTEAFF
TRBV6-1 CASSEGGSFNEQFF
TRBV5-1 CASRDQETQYF
TRBV7-2 CASSSQGWDTDTQYF
TRBV5-8 CASSSNSPLHF
TRBV5-1 CASSPSEGTPAPQIYF
TRBV9 CASSVSSGANVLTF
TRBV6-5 CASSPGEGRPETQYF
TRBV5-1 CASSSGLAGYEQFF